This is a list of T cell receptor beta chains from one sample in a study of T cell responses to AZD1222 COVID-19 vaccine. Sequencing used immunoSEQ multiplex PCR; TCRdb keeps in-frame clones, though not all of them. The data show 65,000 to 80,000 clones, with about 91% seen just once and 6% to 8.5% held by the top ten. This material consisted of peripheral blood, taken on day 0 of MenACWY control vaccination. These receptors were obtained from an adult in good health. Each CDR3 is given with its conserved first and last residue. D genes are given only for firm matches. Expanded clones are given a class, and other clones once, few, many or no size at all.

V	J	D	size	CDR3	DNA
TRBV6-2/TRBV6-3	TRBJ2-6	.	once	CASSYALSGANVLTF	TGTGCCAGCAGTTACGCCCTCTCTGGGGCCAACGTCCTGACTTTC
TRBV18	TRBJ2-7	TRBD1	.	CASSPVGTGYSEQYF	TGTGCCAGCTCACCAGTGGGGACAGGGTACTCCGAGCAGTACTTC
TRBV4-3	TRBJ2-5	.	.	CASSQDFTGQETQYF	TGCGCCAGCAGCCAAGATTTCACAGGCCAAGAGACCCAGTACTTC
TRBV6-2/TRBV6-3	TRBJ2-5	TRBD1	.	CASSYGTGDQETQYF	TGTGCCAGCAGTTACGGGACAGGGGATCAAGAGACCCAGTACTTC
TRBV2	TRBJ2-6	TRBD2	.	CASSEERGAGANVLTF	TGTGCCAGCAGCGAGGAGCGGGGGGCTGGGGCCAACGTCCTGACTTTC
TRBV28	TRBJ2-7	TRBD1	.	CASRGHPGQDTHEQYF	TGTGCCAGCAGGGGCCATCCGGGACAGGACACCCACGAGCAGTACTTC
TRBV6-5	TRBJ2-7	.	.	CASSDVTVGYEQYF	TGTGCCAGCAGCGACGTAACCGTGGGATACGAGCAGTACTTC
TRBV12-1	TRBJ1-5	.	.	CASSLDGQPQHF	TGTGCCAGCAGCTTGGATGGTCAGCCCCAGCATTTT
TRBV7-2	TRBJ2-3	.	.	CASSLARADTQYF	TGTGCCAGCAGCTTAGCCCGCGCAGATACGCAGTATTTT
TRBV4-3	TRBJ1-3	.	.	CASSQVPGGGNTIYF	TGCGCCAGCAGCCAAGTGCCCGGGGGTGGAAACACCATATATTTT
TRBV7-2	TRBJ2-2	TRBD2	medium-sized	CASSSGLAGDHPNTGELFF	TGTGCCAGCAGCTCAGGACTAGCGGGAGACCACCCGAACACCGGGGAGCTGTTTTTT
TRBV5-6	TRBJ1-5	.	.	CASSFRGPVSNQPQHF	TGTGCCAGCAGCTTCAGGGGTCCGGTAAGCAATCAGCCCCAGCATTTT
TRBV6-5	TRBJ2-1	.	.	CASSPPGTDNEQFF	TGTGCCAGCAGTCCCCCGGGGACGGACAATGAGCAGTTCTTC
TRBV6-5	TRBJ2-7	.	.	CASSQPQRYEQYF	TGTGCCAGCAGTCAGCCCCAGAGGTACGAGCAGTACTTC
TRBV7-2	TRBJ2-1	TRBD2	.	CASSARLAGGRGEQFF	TGTGCCAGCAGCGCCCGACTAGCGGGGGGCAGGGGTGAGCAGTTCTTC
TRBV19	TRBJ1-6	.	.	CASSPVWGYNSPLHF	TGTGCCAGTAGTCCTGTATGGGGGTACAATTCACCCCTCCACTTT
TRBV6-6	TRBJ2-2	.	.	CASSYSGGNTGELFF	TGTGCCAGCAGTTACTCCGGCGGGAACACCGGGGAGCTGTTTTTT
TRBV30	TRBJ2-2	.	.	CAWSVDTGELFF	TGTGCCTGGAGTGTGGACACCGGGGAGCTGTTTTTT
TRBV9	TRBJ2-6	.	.	CASSVAVGPSGANVLTF	TGTGCCAGCAGCGTAGCTGTGGGGCCCTCTGGGGCCAACGTCCTGACTTTC
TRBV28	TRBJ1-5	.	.	CATLQGFGNQPQHF	TGTGCCACACTGCAGGGGTTCGGCAATCAGCCCCAGCATTTT
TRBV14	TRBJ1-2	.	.	CASSQDLGYGYTF	TGTGCCAGCAGCCAAGATTTGGGCTATGGCTACACCTTC
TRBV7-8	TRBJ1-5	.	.	CASSLGAGRDQPQHF	TGTGCCAGCAGCTTAGGGGCAGGGAGGGATCAGCCCCAGCATTTT
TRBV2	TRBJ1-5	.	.	CASSWELGNQPQHF	TGTGCCAGCAGTTGGGAGTTGGGAAATCAGCCCCAGCATTTT
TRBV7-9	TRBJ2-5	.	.	CASSGPGFGETQYF	TGTGCCAGCAGCGGCCCAGGGTTCGGGGAGACCCAGTACTTC
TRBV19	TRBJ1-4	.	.	CASSIPGRANEKLFF	TGTGCCAGTAGTATTCCCGGACGAGCTAATGAAAAACTGTTTTTT
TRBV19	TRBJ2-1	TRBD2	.	CASSPGTRVGEQFF	TGTGCCAGTAGTCCAGGGACTAGGGTTGGTGAGCAGTTCTTC
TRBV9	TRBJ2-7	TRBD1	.	CASSGQGLHEQYF	TGTGCCAGCAGCGGACAGGGGCTCCACGAGCAGTACTTC